The 9 T cell receptor beta chains in this list originate from one sample, sequenced in a study of blood T cells in healthy people across ages. Primed by a sample-barcoded 5' primer and a J-beta primer mix, a second PCR proceeded for roughly 7 to 12 cycles. TCRdb ran MiXCR on the 5' RACE reads and lists one entry per CDR3 protein. The data show over 1,300,000 distinct CDR3 sequences, with around 59% seen just once and 6.5% to 8% held by the top ten. Sequenced sample: blood. The receptors originated from a young man in good health.

The rearrangement joins TRBV20-1 to TRBJ2-7; 7 bases fit TRBD1. Germline CDR1 DFQATT, CDR2 SNEGSKA (reference sequence). The CDR3 contains 15 residues. V trimming: 2 bases; J trimming: 1 base; junction bases outside the gene matches: 8. DNA for the CDR3: TGCAGTGCTAGAAGGGCAGGGGGTTTGTCCTACGAGCAGTACTTC. Protein product: CSARRAGGLSYEQYF.

This clonotype has only a few counts. This rearrangement joins TRBV7-2 to TRBJ1-6; D unresolved. Germline V lookup: CDR1 SGHTA, CDR2 FQGNSA. The CDR3 totals 12 residues. The germline V and J ends were trimmed by 4 bases and 13 bases, with 11 bases remaining between them. CDR3 protein: CASSSSGVPLHF. CDR3 DNA sequence: TGTGCCAGCAGCTCCTCCGGGGTTCCCCTCCACTTT.

This chain uses TRBV6-2 or TRBV6-3 with TRBJ1-1; D is possibly TRBD1 (5 bases). This CDR3 spans 13 amino acids. Germline V gene lookup returns CDR1 MNHEY and CDR2 SVGEGT. V lost 7 bases and J lost 4, with 13 bases in between. CDR3 DNA sequence: TGTGCCAGCACCTACCTGGGACTCACTGAAGCTTTCTTT. This gives the protein CASTYLGLTEAFF.

There are a few counts of this clonotype. The chain is built from TRBV10-3 and TRBJ2-3; tentatively, D is TRBD2 (5 bases). This CDR3 is built from 13 residues. V lost 4 bases and J 5 bases, leaving 10 bases between the germline ends. CDR1 is ENHRY and CDR2 is SYGVKD in the germline V gene. The chain's CDR3 is CAISGGIIDTQYF. CDR3 nucleotide sequence: TGTGCCATCAGTGGAGGGATAATAGATACGCAGTATTTT.

This chain uses TRBV6-2 or TRBV6-3 with TRBJ2-7; D assignment may be TRBD1 or TRBD2 (5 bases each). Trimming removed 4 bases at V and 2 bases at J, with 18 bases between. Germline V gene lookup returns CDR1 MNHEY and CDR2 SVGEGT. The CDR3 is made up of 16 amino acids. This CDR3 reads CASSSPRGMGPYEQYF. The DNA for the CDR3 is TGTGCCAGCAGTTCACCTCGGGGCATGGGTCCCTACGAGCAGTACTTC.

The V call is TRBV7-2, the J call TRBJ2-7; 7 nucleotides align to TRBD1. This CDR3 contains 15 residues. V gave up 1 base and J gave up 2 bases; unmatched junction bases: 5. Looked up from germline, CDR1 is SGHTA and CDR2 is FQGNSA. The CDR3 loop is CASSLDSGQPYEQYF. The CDR3 region has the DNA TGTGCCAGCAGCTTAGATTCGGGACAGCCCTACGAGCAGTACTTC. Together with reference TRBV7-2 and TRBJ2-7, the CDR3 gives the full variable domain: GAGVSQSPSNKVTEKGKDVELRCDPISGHTALYWYRQSLGQGLEFLIYFQGNSAPDKSGLPSDRFSAERTGGSVSTLTIQRTQQEDSAVYLCASSLDSGQPYEQYFGPGTRLTVT.

The V call is TRBV29-1, the J call TRBJ2-1; tentative D call: TRBD1 (5 bases). This CDR3 is built from 19 residues. V was clipped by 7 bases and J by 6 bases, with 34 bases between them. CDR1 and CDR2 (germline): SQVTM, ANQGSEA. CDR3: CSGHPTLGPRDSDLNEQFF. DNA for the CDR3: TGCAGCGGTCACCCCACCCTAGGACCCAGGGATTCCGACCTCAATGAGCAGTTCTTC.

The chain recombines TRBV4-1 with TRBJ1-1; D might be TRBD1 (5 bases). V was cut by 2 bases and J by 5 bases, with 15 bases left in between. Per germline, CDR1 MGHRA and CDR2 YSYEKL. The CDR3 spans 15 residues. The CDR3 is CASSQPTTVWTEAFF. CDR3 nucleotide sequence: TGCGCCAGCAGCCAACCGACGACAGTTTGGACTGAAGCTTTCTTT.

The count of this clonotype is one. The junction shows a germline mismatch at one end, possibly a read error. The chain carries TRBV27 and TRBJ1-2; D is unresolved. In germline, CDR1 is MNHEY, CDR2 SMNVEV (reference sequence). The CDR3 is 16 residues long. This chain's CDR3 is CATSFIPGPANYGYTF. The DNA of the CDR3 is TGTGCCACCAGTTTCATCCCGGGCCCAGCTAACTATGGCTACACCTTC.